This T cell receptor beta chain is drawn from a study of vaccination effects on CD4 cells after COVID-19. On the study more broadly: Samples were taken post-vaccine, and their median timing was 72 days after the second dose.

With the ViraFEST assay, the study expanded antigen-specific CD4+ T cells using viral peptide pools, then sequenced them. The culture ran for approximately 10 days, and then CD4+ T cells were isolated. Vaccination of participants consisted of two doses of either the BNT162b2 or mRNA-1273 vaccine. Culturing of a few million PBMC per well took place with around 10 IU/ml IL-2 and approximately 10 ug/ml peptides. Researchers swapped half the medium for IL-2 medium on both days 3 and 7. With 2 bases clipped from V and 2 bases from J, the junction kept 4 bases outside the gene matches. Per the germline V gene, CDR1 is SEHNR and CDR2 is FQNEAQ (reference sequence). The CDR3 runs to 15 residues. Repertoires were generated with immunoSEQ multiplex PCR, while TCRdb's copy carries only in-frame clones and drops some. The sample contains approximately 30,000 clones, more than 60% of which appear only once. Study-wide results and caveats: The authors studied few convalescent patients and collected no early post-infection timepoints.

This clone was seen a single time. Its antigen is not identified. The gene calls are TRBV7-9 and TRBJ2-5; 8 nucleotides line up with TRBD2. This clonotype was obtained from a human donor who received a COVID-19 vaccine. Sequences were derived from CD4+ T cells from PBMCs cultured with HCoV-NL63 spike peptides, sampled after COVID-19 vaccination. CDR3 bases: TGTGCCAGCAGCTTATTGACTAGCGTACAAGAGACCCAGTACTTC. Its translation: CASSLLTSVQETQYF.